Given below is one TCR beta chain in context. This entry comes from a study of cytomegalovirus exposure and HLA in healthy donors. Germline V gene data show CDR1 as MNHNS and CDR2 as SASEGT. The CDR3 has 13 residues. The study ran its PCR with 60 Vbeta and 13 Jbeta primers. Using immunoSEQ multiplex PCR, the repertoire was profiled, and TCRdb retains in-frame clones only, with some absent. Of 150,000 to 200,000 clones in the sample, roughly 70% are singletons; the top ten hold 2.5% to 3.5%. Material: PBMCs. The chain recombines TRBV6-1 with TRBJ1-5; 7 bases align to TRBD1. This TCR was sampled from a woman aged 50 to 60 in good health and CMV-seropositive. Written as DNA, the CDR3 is TGTGCGGGACAGACATATAGCAATCAGCCCCAGCATTTT. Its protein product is CAGQTYSNQPQHF.